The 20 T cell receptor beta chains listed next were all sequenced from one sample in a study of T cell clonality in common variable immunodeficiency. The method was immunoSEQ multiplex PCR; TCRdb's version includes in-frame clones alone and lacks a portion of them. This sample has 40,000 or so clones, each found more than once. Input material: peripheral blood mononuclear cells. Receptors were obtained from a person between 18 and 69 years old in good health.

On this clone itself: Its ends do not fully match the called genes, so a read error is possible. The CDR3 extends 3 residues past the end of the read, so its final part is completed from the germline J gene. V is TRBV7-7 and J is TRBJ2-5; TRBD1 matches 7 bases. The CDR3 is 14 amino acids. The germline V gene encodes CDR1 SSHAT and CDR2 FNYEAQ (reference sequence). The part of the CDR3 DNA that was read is TGTGCTAGCAGCCGAAATAACAGGGGCGAGACC. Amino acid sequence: CASSRNNRGET. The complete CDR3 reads CASSRNNRGETQYF.

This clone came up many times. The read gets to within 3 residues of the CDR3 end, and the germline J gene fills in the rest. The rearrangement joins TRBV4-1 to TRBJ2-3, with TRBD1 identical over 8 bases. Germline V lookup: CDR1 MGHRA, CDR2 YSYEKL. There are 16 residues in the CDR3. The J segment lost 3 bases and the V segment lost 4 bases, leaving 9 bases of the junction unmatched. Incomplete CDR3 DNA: TGCGCCAGCAGCCGCAGCGACAGGGGAGCGACAGATACG. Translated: CASSRSDRGATDT. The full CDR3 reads CASSRSDRGATDTQYF.

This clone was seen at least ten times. Partial CDR3 DNA: TGTGCCAGCATGGACAGGTCGAACACCGGGGAG. Translating it yields CASMDRSNTGE. The complete CDR3 sequence is CASMDRSNTGELFF. The genes are TRBV2 and TRBJ2-2, with 7 bases fitting TRBD1. The read ends 3 residues shy of where the CDR3 ends; the end is completed using the germline J gene. Germline V gene lookup returns CDR1 SNHLY and CDR2 FYNNEI. J lost 0 bases, V lost 7 bases, and 2 bases had no gene match. The CDR3 totals 14 residues.

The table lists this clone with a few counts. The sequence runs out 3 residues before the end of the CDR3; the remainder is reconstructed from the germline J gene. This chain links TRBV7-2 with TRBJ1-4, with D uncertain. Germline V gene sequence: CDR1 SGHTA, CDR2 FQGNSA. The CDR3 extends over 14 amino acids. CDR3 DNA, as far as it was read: TGTGCCAGCTCTCCTTACGACTATAATTCACCA. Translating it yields CASSPYDYNSP. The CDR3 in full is CASSPYDYNSPLFF.

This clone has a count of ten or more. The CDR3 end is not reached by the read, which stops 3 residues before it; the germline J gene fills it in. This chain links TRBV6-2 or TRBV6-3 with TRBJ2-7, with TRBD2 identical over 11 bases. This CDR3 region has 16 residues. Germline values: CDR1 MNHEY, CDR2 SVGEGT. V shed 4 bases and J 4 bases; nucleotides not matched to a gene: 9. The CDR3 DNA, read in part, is TGTGCCAGCAGTTCCCCAACTAGCGGGAGATCGTACGAG. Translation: CASSSPTSGRSYE. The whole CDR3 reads CASSSPTSGRSYEQYF.

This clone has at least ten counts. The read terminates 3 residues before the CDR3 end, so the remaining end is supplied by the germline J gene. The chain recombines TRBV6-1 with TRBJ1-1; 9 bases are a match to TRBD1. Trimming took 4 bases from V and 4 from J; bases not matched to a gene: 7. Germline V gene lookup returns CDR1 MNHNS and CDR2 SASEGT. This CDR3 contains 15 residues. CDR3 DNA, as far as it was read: TGTGCCAGCAGTGCCGGGACAGGGATCCGCACTGAA. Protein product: CASSAGTGIRTE. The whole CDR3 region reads CASSAGTGIRTEAFF.

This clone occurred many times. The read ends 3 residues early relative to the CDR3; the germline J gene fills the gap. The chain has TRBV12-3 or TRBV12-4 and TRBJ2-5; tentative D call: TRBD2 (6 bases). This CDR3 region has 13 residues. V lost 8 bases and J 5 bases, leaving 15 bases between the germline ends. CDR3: CASAPGEWETQYF. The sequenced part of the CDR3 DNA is TGTGCCAGCGCGCCGGGGGAGTGGGAGACC.

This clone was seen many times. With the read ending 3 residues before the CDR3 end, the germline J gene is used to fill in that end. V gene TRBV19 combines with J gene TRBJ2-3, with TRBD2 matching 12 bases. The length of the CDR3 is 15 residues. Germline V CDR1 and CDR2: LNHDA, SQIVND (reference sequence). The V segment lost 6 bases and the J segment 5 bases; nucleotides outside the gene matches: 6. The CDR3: CASRTLAGGRDTQYF. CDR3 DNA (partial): TGTGCCAGTAGGACACTAGCGGGGGGTAGAGATACG.

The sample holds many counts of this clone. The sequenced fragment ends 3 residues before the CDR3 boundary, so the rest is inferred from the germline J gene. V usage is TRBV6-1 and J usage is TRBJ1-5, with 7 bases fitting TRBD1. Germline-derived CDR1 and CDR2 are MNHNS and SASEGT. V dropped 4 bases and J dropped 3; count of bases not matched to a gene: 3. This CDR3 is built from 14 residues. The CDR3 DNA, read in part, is TGTGCCAGCAGTGCCACAGGGGCCAATCAGCCC. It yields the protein CASSATGANQP. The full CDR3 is CASSATGANQPQHF.

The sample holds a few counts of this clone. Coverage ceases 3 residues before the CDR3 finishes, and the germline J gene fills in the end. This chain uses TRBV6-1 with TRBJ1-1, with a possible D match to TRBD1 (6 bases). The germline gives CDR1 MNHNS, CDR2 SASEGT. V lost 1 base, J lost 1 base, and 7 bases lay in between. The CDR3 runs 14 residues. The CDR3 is CASSEGQENTEAFF. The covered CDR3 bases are TGTGCCAGCAGTGAAGGACAGGAGAACACTGAA.

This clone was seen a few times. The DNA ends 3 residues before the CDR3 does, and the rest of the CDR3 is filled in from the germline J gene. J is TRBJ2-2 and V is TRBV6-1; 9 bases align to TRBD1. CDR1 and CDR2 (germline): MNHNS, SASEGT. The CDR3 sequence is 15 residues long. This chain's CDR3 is CASSGRDRANSPLFF. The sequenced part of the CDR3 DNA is TGTGCCAGCAGTGGGCGGGACAGGGCTAATTCACCG.

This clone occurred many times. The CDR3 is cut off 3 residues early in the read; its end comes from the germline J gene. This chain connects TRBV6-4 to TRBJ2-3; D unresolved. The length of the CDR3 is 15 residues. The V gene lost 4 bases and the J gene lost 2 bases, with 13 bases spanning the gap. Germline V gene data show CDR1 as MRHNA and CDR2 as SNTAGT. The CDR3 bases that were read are TGTGCCAGCAGTGCGACTGGAGCAAACACAGATACG. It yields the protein CASSATGANTDT. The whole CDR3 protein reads CASSATGANTDTQYF.

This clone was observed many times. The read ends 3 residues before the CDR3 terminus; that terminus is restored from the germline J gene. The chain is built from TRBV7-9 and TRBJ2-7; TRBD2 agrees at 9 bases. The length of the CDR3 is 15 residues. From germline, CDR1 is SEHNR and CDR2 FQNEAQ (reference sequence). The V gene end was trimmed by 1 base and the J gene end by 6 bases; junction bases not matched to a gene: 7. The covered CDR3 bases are TGTGCCAGCAGCTTAGTTGGGCTAGCGGGAATCGAG. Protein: CASSLVGLAGIE. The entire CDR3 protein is CASSLVGLAGIEQYF. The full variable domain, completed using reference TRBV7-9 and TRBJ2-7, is DTGVSQNPRHKITKRGQNVTFRCDPISEHNRLYWYRQTLGQGPEFLTYFQNEAQLEKSRLLSDRFSAERPKGSFSTLEIQRTEQGDSAMYLCASSLVGLAGIEQYFGPGTRLTVT.

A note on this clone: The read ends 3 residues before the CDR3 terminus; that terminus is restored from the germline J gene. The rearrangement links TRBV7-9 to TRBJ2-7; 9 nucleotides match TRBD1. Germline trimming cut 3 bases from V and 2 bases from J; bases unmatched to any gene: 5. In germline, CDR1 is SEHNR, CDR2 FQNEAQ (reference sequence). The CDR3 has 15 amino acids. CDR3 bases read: TGTGCCAGCAGCTTGGACAGGGGCTACCCCTACGAG. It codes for CASSLDRGYPYE. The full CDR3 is CASSLDRGYPYEQYF.

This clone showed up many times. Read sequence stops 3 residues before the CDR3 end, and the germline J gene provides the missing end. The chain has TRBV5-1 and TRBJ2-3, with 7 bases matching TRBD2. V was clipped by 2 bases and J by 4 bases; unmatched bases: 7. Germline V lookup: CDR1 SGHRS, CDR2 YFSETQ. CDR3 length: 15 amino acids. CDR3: CASSLSGDQADTQYF. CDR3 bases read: TGCGCCAGCAGCTTAAGCGGGGATCAGGCAGATACG.

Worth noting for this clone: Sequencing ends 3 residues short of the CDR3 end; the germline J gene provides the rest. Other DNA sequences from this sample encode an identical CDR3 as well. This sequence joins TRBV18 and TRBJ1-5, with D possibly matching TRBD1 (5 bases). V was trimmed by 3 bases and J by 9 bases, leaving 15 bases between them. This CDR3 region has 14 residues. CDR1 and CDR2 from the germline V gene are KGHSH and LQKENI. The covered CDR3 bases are TGTGCCAGCTCACCGAGCCAGGGTTTTGTGCCC. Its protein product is CASSPSQGFVP. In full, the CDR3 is CASSPSQGFVPQHF.

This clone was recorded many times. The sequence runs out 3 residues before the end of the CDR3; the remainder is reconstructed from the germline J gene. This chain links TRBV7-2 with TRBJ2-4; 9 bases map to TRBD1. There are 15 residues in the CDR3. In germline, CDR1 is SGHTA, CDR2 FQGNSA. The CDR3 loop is CASSSYRGRILLQYF. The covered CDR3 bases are TGTGCCAGCAGCTCATACAGGGGGCGCATCTTACTT.

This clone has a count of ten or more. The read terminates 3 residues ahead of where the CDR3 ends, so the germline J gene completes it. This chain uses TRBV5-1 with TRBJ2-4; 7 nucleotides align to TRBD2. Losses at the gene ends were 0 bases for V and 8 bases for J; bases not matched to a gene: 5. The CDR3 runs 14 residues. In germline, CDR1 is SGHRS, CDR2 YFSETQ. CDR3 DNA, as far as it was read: TGCGCCAGCAGCTTGGTAGCGGGCGCGGACATT. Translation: CASSLVAGADI. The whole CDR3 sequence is CASSLVAGADIQYF.

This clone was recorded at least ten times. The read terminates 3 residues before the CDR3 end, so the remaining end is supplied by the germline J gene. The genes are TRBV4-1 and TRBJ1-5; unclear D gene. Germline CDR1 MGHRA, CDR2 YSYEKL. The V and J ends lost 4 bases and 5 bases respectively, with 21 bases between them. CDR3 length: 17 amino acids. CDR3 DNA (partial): TGCGCCAGCAGCCCCCGACCGCTAGGCGTCAACTATCAGCCC. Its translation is CASSPRPLGVNYQP. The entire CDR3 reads CASSPRPLGVNYQPQHF.

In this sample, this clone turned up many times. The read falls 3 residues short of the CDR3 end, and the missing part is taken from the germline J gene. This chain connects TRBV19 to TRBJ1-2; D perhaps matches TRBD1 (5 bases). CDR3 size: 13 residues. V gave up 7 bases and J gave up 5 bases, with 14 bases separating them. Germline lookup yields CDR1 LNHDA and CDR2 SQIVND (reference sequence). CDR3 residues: CASNKGVEYGYTF. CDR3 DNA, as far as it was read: TGTGCCAGTAATAAAGGGGTCGAATATGGC.